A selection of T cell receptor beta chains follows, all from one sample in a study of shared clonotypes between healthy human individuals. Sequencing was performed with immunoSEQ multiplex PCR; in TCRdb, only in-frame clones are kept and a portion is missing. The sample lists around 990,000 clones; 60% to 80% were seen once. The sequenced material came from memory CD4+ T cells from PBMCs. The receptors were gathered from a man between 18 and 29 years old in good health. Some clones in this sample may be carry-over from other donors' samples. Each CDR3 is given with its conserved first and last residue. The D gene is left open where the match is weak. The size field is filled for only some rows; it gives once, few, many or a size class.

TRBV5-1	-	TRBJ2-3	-	CASSNQGLGTDTQYF	TGCGCCAGCAGCAACCAGGGCCTTGGAACAGATACGCAGTATTTT
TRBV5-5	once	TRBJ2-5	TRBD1	CASSSYRGAGTQYF	TGTGCCAGCAGCTCATACAGGGGTGCGGGGACCCAGTACTTC
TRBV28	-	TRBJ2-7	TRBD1	CASTNHQGALYEQYF	TGTGCCAGCACCAACCATCAGGGGGCCCTCTACGAGCAGTACTTC
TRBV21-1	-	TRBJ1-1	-	CASRLGLLNTEAFF	TGTGCCAGCAGGCTGGGACTTCTCAACACTGAAGCTTTCTTT
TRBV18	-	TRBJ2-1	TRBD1	CASSPTGGNEQFF	TGTGCCAGCTCACCAACAGGGGGCAATGAGCAGTTCTTC
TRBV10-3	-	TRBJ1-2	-	CAIGQTKLDGYTF	TGTGCCATCGGACAGACGAAGCTGGATGGCTACACCTTC
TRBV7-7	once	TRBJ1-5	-	CASSVTQVIGDQPQHF	TGTGCCAGCAGCGTTACACAGGTAATCGGGGATCAGCCTCAGCATTTT
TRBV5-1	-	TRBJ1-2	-	CASSLGGNYGYTF	TGCGCCAGCAGCTTGGGAGGGAACTATGGCTACACCTTC
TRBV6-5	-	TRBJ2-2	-	CASSRDLGTGELFF	TGTGCCAGCAGTCGGGACTTGGGAACCGGGGAGCTGTTTTTT
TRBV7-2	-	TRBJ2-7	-	CASSLSAGTHEQYF	TGTGCCAGCAGCTTATCGGCCGGGACCCACGAGCAGTACTTC
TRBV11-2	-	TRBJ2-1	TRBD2	CASSLEGLAGESFF	TGTGCCAGCAGCTTAGAGGGACTAGCGGGAGAGTCGTTCTTC
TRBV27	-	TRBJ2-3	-	CASSHQGLVFSSTDTQYF	TGTGCCAGCAGTCACCAGGGGCTCGTTTTCTCTAGCACAGATACGCAGTATTTT
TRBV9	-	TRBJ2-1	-	CASTRTGGPGNEQFF	TGTGCCAGCACACGAACCGGGGGCCCAGGCAATGAGCAGTTCTTC
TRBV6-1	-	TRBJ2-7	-	CASSEYTGGDEQYF	TGTGCCAGCAGTGAATATACAGGGGGGGACGAGCAGTACTTC
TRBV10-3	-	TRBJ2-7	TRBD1	CAISTDRASYEQYF	TGTGCCATCAGTACCGACAGGGCATCCTACGAGCAGTACTTC
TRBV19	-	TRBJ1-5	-	CASNDPQVGNQPQHF	TGTGCCAGTAACGACCCTCAGGTCGGAAATCAGCCCCAGCATTTT
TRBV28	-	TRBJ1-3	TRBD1	CASNAPGGSGNTIYF	TGTGCCAGCAACGCCCCAGGGGGGTCTGGAAACACCATATATTTT
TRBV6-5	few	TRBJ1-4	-	CASRDGATNEKLFF	TGTGCCAGCAGGGACGGGGCAACTAATGAAAAACTGTTTTTT
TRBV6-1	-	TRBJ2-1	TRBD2	CASSEGLLGLAGSYNEQFF	TGTGCCAGCAGTGAGGGACTGCTTGGACTAGCGGGATCTTACAATGAGCAGTTCTTC
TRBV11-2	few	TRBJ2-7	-	CASSLETGIYYEQYF	TGTGCCAGCAGCTTAGAAACGGGGATTTACTACGAGCAGTACTTC
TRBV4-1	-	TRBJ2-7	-	CASSHAVEPYEQYF	TGCGCCAGCAGCCACGCGGTCGAGCCCTACGAGCAGTACTTC
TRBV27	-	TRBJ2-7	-	CASRRRQSSYEQYF	TGTGCCAGCAGGCGTAGACAGTCCTCCTACGAGCAGTACTTC
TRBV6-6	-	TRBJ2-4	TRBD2	CASAVAGGYKNIQYF	TGTGCCAGCGCCGTAGCGGGAGGGTATAAAAACATTCAGTACTTC
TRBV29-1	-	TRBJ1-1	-	CSVAGQMNTEAFF	TGCAGCGTCGCGGGACAAATGAACACTGAAGCTTTCTTT
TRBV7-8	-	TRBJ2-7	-	CASSPPPAAGEQYF	TGTGCCAGCAGCCCCCCCCCGGCCGCGGGCGAGCAGTACTTC
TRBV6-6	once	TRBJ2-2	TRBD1	CASSAPGQRTGELFF	TGTGCCAGCAGTGCCCCGGGACAGCGAACCGGGGAGCTGTTTTTT
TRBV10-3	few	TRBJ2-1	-	CAISEDPAGYNEQFF	TGTGCCATCAGTGAGGACCCCGCGGGATACAATGAGCAGTTCTTC
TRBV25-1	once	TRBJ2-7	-	CASSQTGSGGEQYF	TGTGCCAGCAGCCAGACAGGATCGGGGGGCGAGCAGTACTTC
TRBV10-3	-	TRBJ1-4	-	CAIRTGLEGEKLFF	TGTGCCATCAGGACGGGACTGGAAGGGGAAAAACTGTTTTTT
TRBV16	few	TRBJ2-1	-	CASSQGRLDYNEQFF	TGTGCCAGCAGCCAAGGGCGGTTGGATTACAATGAGCAGTTCTTC
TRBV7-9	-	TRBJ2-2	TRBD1	CASSLRDSGSGELFF	TGTGCCAGCAGCTTACGGGACAGCGGCTCTGGGGAGCTGTTTTTT
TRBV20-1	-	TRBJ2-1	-	CSASTVGEQFF	TGCAGTGCTAGTACGGTTGGTGAGCAGTTCTTC
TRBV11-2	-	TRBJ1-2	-	CASSLERSGYTF	TGTGCCAGCAGCTTAGAAAGGAGCGGCTACACCTTC
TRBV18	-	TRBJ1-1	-	CASSPASRTRQVDTEAFF	TGTGCCAGCTCACCGGCGTCGAGGACCCGACAAGTGGACACTGAAGCTTTCTTT
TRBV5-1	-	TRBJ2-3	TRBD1	CASSPGQGSTDTQYF	TGCGCCAGCAGCCCGGGACAGGGATCCACAGATACGCAGTATTTT
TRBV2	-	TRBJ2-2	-	CASVFRERGTGELFF	TGTGCCAGCGTTTTCCGGGAGAGGGGCACCGGGGAGCTGTTTTTT
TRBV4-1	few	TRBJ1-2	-	CASSQDGVGYTF	TGCGCCAGCAGCCAAGATGGGGTTGGCTACACCTTC
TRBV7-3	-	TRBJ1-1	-	CASSLDPPMVGEAFF	TGTGCCAGCAGCTTAGACCCCCCGATGGTGGGTGAAGCTTTCTTT
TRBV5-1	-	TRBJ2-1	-	CASSSQGSDEQFF	TGCGCCAGCAGCTCACAGGGATCGGATGAGCAGTTCTTC
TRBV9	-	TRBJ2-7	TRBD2	CASSAERTSGAYEQYF	TGTGCCAGCAGCGCGGAACGGACTAGCGGAGCCTACGAGCAGTACTTC
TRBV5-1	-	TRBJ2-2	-	CASQLGGTGTGELFF	TGCGCCAGCCAACTTGGCGGGACGGGAACCGGGGAGCTGTTTTTT
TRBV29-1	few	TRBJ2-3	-	CSGDPQDTQYF	TGCAGCGGAGACCCGCAGGATACGCAGTATTTT
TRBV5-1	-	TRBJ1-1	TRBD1	CASSTQQGATEAFF	TGCGCCAGCAGCACCCAGCAGGGGGCTACTGAAGCTTTCTTT